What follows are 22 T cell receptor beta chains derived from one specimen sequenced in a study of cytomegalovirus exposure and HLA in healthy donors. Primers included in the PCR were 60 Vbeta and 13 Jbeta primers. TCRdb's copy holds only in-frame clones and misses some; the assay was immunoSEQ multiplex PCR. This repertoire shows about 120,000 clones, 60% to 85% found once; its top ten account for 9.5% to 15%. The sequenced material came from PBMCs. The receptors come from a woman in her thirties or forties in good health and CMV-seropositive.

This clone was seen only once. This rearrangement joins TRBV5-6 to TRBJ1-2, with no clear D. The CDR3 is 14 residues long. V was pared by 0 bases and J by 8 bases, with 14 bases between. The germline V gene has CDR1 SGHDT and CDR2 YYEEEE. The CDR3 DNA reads TGTGCCAGCAGCTTGGCCGTTAGAAGGAGGGGCTACACCTTC. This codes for CASSLAVRRRGYTF.

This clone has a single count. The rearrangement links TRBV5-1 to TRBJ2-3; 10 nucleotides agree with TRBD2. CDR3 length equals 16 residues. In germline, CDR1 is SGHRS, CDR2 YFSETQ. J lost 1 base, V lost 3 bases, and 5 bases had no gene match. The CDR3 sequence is CASSSPLAGGTDTQYF. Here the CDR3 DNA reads TGCGCCAGCAGCTCTCCGCTAGCGGGGGGCACAGATACGCAGTATTTT. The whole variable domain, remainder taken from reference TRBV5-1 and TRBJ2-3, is KAGVTQTPRYLIKTRGQQVTLSCSPISGHRSVSWYQQTPGQGLQFLFEYFSETQRNKGNFPGRFSGRQFSNSRSEMNVSTLELGDSALYLCASSSPLAGGTDTQYFGPGTRLTVL.

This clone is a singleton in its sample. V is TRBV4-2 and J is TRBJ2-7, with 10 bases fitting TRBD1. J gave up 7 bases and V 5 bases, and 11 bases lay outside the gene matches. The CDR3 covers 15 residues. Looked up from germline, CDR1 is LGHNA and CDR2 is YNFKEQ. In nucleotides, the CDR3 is TGTGCCAGCAGCGACAGGGACAGGGGAATGGGGGAGCAGTACTTC. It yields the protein CASSDRDRGMGEQYF.

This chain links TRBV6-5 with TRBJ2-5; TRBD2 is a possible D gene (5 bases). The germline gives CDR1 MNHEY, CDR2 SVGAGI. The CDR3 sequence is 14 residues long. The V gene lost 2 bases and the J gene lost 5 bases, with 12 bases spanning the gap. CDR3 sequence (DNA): TGTGCCAGCAGTTACGGTTGGGGAGAGGAGACCCAGTACTTC. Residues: CASSYGWGEETQYF.

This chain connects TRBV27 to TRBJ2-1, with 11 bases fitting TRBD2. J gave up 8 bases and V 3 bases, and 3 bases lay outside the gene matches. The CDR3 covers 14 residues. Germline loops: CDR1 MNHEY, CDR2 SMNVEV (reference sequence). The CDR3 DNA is TGTGCCAGCAGTTTCCTAGCGGGGGGCCATGAGCAGTTCTTC. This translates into CASSFLAGGHEQFF.

The CDR3 spells CAGARSSYEQYF. In nucleotides, the CDR3 is TGTGCCGGGGCGCGAAGCTCCTACGAGCAGTACTTC. The rearrangement uses TRBV2 and TRBJ2-7; possible D gene TRBD1, 5 bases. Germline V lookup: CDR1 SNHLY, CDR2 FYNNEI. Trimming left V 11 bases short and J 0 bases short, with 11 bases between. The length of the CDR3 is 12 residues.

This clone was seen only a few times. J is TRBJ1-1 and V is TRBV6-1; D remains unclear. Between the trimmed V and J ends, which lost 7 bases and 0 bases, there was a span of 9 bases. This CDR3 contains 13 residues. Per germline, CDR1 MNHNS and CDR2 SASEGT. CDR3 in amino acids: CASMSRMNTEAFF. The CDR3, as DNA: TGTGCCAGCATGAGTCGCATGAACACTGAAGCTTTCTTT.

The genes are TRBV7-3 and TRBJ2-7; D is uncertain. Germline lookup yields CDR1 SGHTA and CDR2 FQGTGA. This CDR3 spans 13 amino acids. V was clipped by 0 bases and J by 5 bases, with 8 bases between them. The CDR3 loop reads CASSLTYMDEQYF. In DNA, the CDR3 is TGTGCCAGCAGCTTAACGTACATGGACGAGCAGTACTTC.

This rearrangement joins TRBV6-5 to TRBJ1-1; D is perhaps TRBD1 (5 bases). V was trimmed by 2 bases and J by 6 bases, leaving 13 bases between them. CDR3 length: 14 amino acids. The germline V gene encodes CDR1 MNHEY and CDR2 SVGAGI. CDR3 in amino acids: CASSYVRVEAEAFF. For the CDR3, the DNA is TGTGCCAGCAGTTACGTCAGGGTCGAGGCTGAAGCTTTCTTT.

CDR3 coding DNA: TGTGCCAGCAGCGTAGCTGGGGGCCTCCTGGAGACCCAGTACTTC. It translates to CASSVAGGLLETQYF. V and J are TRBV9 and TRBJ2-5; D perhaps matches TRBD1 (6 bases). From germline, CDR1 is SGDLS and CDR2 YYNGEE. The germline V and J ends were trimmed by 0 bases and 5 bases, with 14 bases remaining between them. This CDR3 contains 15 residues.

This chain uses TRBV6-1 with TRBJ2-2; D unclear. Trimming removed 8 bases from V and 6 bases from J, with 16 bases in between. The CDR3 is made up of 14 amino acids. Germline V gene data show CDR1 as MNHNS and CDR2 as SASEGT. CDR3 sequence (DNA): TGTGCCAGCGTCTTGACGAGGTTGTCCGGGGAGCTGTTTTTT. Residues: CASVLTRLSGELFF.

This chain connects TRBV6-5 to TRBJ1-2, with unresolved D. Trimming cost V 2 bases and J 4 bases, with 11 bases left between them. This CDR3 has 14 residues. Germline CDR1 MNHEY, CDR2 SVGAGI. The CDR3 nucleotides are TGTGCCAGCAGTTACGATTGGGCCAGCTATGGCTACACCTTC. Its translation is CASSYDWASYGYTF.

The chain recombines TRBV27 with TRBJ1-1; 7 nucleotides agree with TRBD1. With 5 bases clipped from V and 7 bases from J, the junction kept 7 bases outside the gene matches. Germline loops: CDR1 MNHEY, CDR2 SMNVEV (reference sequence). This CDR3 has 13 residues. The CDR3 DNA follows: TGTGCCAGCAGTAAATGGGACAGCTTTGAAGCTTTCTTT. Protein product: CASSKWDSFEAFF.

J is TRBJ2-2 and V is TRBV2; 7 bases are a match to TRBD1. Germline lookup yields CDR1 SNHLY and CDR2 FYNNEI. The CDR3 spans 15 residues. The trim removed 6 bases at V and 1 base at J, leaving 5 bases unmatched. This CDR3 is CASRIGTVNTGELFF. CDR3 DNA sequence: TGTGCCAGCAGGATCGGGACAGTGAACACCGGGGAGCTGTTTTTT.

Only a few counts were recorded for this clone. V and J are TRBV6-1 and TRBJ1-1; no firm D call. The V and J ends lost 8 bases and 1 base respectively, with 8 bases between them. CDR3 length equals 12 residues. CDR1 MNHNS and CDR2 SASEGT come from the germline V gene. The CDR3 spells CASENRNTEAFF. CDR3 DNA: TGTGCCAGCGAGAATAGGAACACTGAAGCTTTCTTT.

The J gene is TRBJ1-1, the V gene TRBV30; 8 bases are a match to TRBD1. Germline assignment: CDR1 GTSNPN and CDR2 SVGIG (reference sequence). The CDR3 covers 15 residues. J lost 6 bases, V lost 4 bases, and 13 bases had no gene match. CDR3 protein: CAWTHPGTGSAEAFF. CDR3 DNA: TGTGCCTGGACCCACCCCGGGACAGGCTCTGCTGAAGCTTTCTTT.

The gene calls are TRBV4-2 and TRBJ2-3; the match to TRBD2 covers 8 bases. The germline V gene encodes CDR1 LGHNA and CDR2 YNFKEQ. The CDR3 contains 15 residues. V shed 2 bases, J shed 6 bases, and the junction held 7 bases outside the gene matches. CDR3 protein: CASSQLAGSRDTQYF. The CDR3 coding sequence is TGTGCCAGCAGCCAATTAGCGGGGTCTAGGGATACGCAGTATTTT.

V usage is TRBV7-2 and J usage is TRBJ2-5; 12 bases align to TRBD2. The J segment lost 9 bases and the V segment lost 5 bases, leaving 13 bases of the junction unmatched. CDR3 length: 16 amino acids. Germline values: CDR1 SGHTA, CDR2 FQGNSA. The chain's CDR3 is CASSPRTSGAMMAQYF. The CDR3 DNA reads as TGTGCCAGCAGCCCCCGGACTAGCGGGGCCATGATGGCCCAGTACTTC. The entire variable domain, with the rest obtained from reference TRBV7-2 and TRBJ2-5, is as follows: GAGVSQSPSNKVTEKGKDVELRCDPISGHTALYWYRQSLGQGLEFLIYFQGNSAPDKSGLPSDRFSAERTGGSVSTLTIQRTQQEDSAVYLCASSPRTSGAMMAQYFGPGTRLLVL.

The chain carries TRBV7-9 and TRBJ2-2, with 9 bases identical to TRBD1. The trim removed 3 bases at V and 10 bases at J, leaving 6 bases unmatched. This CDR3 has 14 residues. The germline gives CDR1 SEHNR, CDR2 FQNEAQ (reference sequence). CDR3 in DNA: TGTGCCAGCAGCTTCGGGACAGGGTCTGAGGAGCTGTTTTTT. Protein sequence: CASSFGTGSEELFF.

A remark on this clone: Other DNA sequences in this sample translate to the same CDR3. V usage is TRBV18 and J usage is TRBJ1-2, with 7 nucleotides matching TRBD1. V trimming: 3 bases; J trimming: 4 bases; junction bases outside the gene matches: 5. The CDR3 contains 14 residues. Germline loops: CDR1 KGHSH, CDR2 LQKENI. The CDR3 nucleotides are TGTGCCAGCTCACCCGGACAGGAATCCTATGGCTACACCTTC. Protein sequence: CASSPGQESYGYTF.

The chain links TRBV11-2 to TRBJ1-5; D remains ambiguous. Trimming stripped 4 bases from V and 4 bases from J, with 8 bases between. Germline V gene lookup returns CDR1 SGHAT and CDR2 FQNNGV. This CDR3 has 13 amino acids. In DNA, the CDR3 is TGTGCCAGCAGCTCTTATCGGAATCAGCCCCAGCATTTT. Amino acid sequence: CASSSYRNQPQHF. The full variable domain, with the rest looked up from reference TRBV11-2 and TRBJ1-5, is EAGVAQSPRYKIIEKRQSVAFWCNPISGHATLYWYQQILGQGPKLLIQFQNNGVVDDSQLPKDRFSAERLKGVDSTLKIQPAKLEDSAVYLCASSSYRNQPQHFGDGTRLSIL.

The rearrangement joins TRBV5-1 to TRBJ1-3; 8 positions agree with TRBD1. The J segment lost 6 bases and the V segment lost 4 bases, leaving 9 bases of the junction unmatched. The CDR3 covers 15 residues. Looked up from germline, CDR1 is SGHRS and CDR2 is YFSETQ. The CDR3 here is CASSRQGSAENTIYF. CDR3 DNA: TGCGCCAGCAGCCGACAGGGGTCGGCTGAAAACACCATATATTTT.